The next 23 T cell receptor beta chains were all read from a single sample in a study of blood T cell repertoires in COVID-19. Sequenced by immunoSEQ multiplex PCR; TCRdb stores in-frame clones only, minus some. This sample carries under 150,000 clones, 75% to 90% of them seen once, and the ten largest clones take roughly 3.9%. The sequenced sample was PBMCs or T cells enriched from blood (not recorded which). The receptors come from a man in his forties or fifties in a cohort exposed to, infected with or recovered from COVID-19 (not recorded which).

This rearrangement joins TRBV19 to TRBJ2-7, with TRBD2 as a possible D gene (6 bases). Germline lookup yields CDR1 LNHDA and CDR2 SQIVND (reference sequence). The CDR3 totals 14 residues. V dropped 7 bases and J dropped 2 bases, with 15 bases sitting between them. The CDR3, as DNA: TGTGCCAGTACCCCTGCAGGGAGGCCCTACGAGCAGTACTTC. Amino acids: CASTPAGRPYEQYF.

The chain links TRBV24-1 to TRBJ2-1; TRBD2 matches 7 bases. With V trimmed by 5 bases and J by 3 bases, 3 bases remained unmatched. The CDR3 is 14 residues long. In germline, CDR1 is KGHDR, CDR2 SFDVKD. The CDR3 DNA follows: TGTGCCACCAGTGTGGGGGAGGGCTACAATGAGCAGTTCTTC. It translates to CATSVGEGYNEQFF.

The chain carries TRBV11-1 and TRBJ2-7; 8 positions match TRBD2. V shed 7 bases, J shed 0 bases, and the junction held 5 bases outside the gene matches. Germline V gives CDR1 SGHAT, CDR2 FQDESV (reference sequence). The CDR3 loop spans 14 amino acids. CDR3 residues: CASTREGHSYEQYF. DNA for the CDR3: TGTGCCAGCACCCGGGAGGGGCACTCCTACGAGCAGTACTTC.

The chain has TRBV6-5 and TRBJ1-1, with D unclear. Germline V gene lookup returns CDR1 MNHEY and CDR2 SVGAGI. Deletions cut 5 bases from V and 11 bases from J, with 21 bases between. This CDR3 has 14 residues. CDR3 region: CASSPGLTTVRAFF. CDR3 bases: TGTGCCAGCAGTCCCGGACTGACGACCGTCCGTGCTTTCTTT.

The V call is TRBV7-9, the J call TRBJ2-5; D perhaps matches TRBD2 (6 bases). This CDR3 is 16 amino acids long. Trimming removed 0 bases from V and 2 bases from J, with 13 bases in between. Germline values: CDR1 SEHNR, CDR2 FQNEAQ (reference sequence). The CDR3 spells CASSLARSGGQETQYF. The CDR3 DNA is TGTGCCAGCAGCTTAGCCCGGTCCGGGGGTCAAGAGACCCAGTACTTC.

The chain uses TRBV4-3 and TRBJ2-2, with 7 positions matching TRBD1. The V and J ends lost 4 bases and 4 bases, in that order; junction bases with no gene match: 6. Per the germline V gene, CDR1 is LGHNA and CDR2 is YSLEER. There are 15 residues in the CDR3. The CDR3 nucleotides are TGCGCCAGCAGCCTCCGGACAGGACTCACCGGGGAGCTGTTTTTT. This translates into CASSLRTGLTGELFF.

The chain links TRBV15 to TRBJ1-2, with D possibly TRBD1 on 6 matching bases. Per germline, CDR1 LNHNV and CDR2 YYDKDF (reference sequence). V was trimmed by 1 base and J by 8 bases, leaving 17 bases between them. The CDR3 contains 15 residues. This chain's CDR3 is CATSRGDTPARGYTF. In DNA, the CDR3 is TGTGCCACCAGCAGAGGGGACACCCCCGCTAGGGGCTACACCTTC.

J is TRBJ2-2 and V is TRBV24-1, with TRBD2 as a possible D gene (5 bases). The CDR3 runs 17 residues. Germline V lookup: CDR1 KGHDR, CDR2 SFDVKD. Between the trimmed V and J ends, which lost 1 base and 4 bases, there was a span of 15 bases. The CDR3 here is CATSDFPQPGLTGELFF. The CDR3 DNA sequence: TGTGCCACCAGTGATTTCCCGCAACCAGGACTCACCGGGGAGCTGTTTTTT.

This clone was observed once. This chain links TRBV28 with TRBJ2-7; the match to TRBD2 covers 8 bases. This CDR3 is built from 16 residues. Germline V gives CDR1 MDHEN, CDR2 SYDVKM. V gave up 5 bases and J gave up 2 bases; unmatched junction bases: 11. DNA of the CDR3: TGTGCCAGCAGTCCCCTCGGGGGGGGGAGGGCCTACGAGCAGTACTTC. Translating gives CASSPLGGGRAYEQYF.

The chain links TRBV6-2 or TRBV6-3 to TRBJ2-3; D call uncertain. The V gene's germline CDR1 is MNHEY and CDR2 SVGEGT. The V end was cut by 4 bases, the J end by 1 base, with 9 bases between. This CDR3 is built from 14 residues. This chain's CDR3 is CASSSPRGTDTQYF. DNA for the CDR3: TGTGCCAGCAGTTCCCCCCGCGGCACAGATACGCAGTATTTT.

The chain has TRBV18 and TRBJ2-7; no clear D. The V end was cut by 8 bases, the J end by 7 bases, with 15 bases between. The CDR3 runs to 12 residues. Germline V CDR1 and CDR2: KGHSH, LQKENI. CDR3 DNA sequence: TGTGCCAGCCGGCGGCCACAATCGGAGCAGTACTTC. Protein product: CASRRPQSEQYF.

This chain connects TRBV9 to TRBJ1-2; 9 bases fit TRBD1. The CDR3 totals 14 residues. Unmatched junction bases numbered 8, after V lost 6 bases and J lost 5 bases. CDR1 is SGDLS, CDR2 YYNGEE, per germline. The CDR3 loop reads CASTPGQGLYGYTF. For the CDR3, the DNA is TGTGCCAGCACCCCGGGACAGGGCTTATATGGCTACACCTTC.

The rearrangement links TRBV3-1 (or the pseudogene TRBV3-2) to TRBJ2-1, with 7 bases matching TRBD2. The CDR3 runs 15 residues. CDR1 LGHDT and CDR2 YNNKEL come from the germline V gene (reference sequence). V lost 1 base, J lost 2 bases, and 2 bases stayed unmatched. Here the CDR3 DNA reads TGTGCCAGCAGCCAAGTAGGGACTACCTACAATGAGCAGTTCTTC. Protein: CASSQVGTTYNEQFF.

This chain joins TRBV7-8 and TRBJ1-5; 7 bases map to TRBD1. Germline V lookup: CDR1 SGHVS, CDR2 FQNEAQ. V gave up 4 bases and J gave up 4 bases; unmatched junction bases: 7. This CDR3 comprises 15 residues. Here the CDR3 reads CASSWRTGQNQPQHF. The DNA of the CDR3 is TGTGCCAGCAGCTGGAGGACAGGCCAAAATCAGCCCCAGCATTTT.

The rearrangement uses TRBV12-3 or TRBV12-4 and TRBJ2-5; D uncertain. V lost 3 bases and J 7 bases, leaving 12 bases between the germline ends. This CDR3 contains 13 residues. The CDR3: CASSFGTDVTQYF. The CDR3 DNA is TGTGCCAGCAGTTTTGGCACAGACGTGACCCAGTACTTC.

This rearrangement joins TRBV6-5 to TRBJ2-7, with D unclear. CDR3 length equals 13 residues. V was clipped by 2 bases and J by 3 bases, with 8 bases between them. The V gene's germline CDR1 is MNHEY and CDR2 SVGAGI. The CDR3 loop reads CASSYGSRYEQYF. Written as DNA, the CDR3 is TGTGCCAGCAGTTACGGTAGTCGCTACGAGCAGTACTTC.

The J gene is TRBJ2-7, the V gene TRBV7-2; 12 nucleotides align to TRBD2. Germline CDR1 SGHTA, CDR2 FQGNSA. V trimming: 0 bases; J trimming: 4 bases; junction bases outside the gene matches: 10. The CDR3 extends over 18 amino acids. CDR3 sequence: CASSLASNLAGGTYEQYF. The CDR3 DNA sequence: TGTGCCAGCAGCTTAGCAAGTAATCTAGCGGGGGGGACATACGAGCAGTACTTC.

This rearrangement joins TRBV7-6 to TRBJ1-1, with 7 positions matching TRBD1. The trim removed 5 bases at V and 8 bases at J, leaving 2 bases unmatched. The CDR3 is 11 amino acids. Germline V lookup: CDR1 SGHVS, CDR2 FNYEAQ. The CDR3 nucleotides read TGTGCCAGCAGCATGGGACAGGAAGCTTTCTTT. Its translation is CASSMGQEAFF.

The J gene is TRBJ2-7, the V gene TRBV6-6, with 9 bases aligning to TRBD2. The CDR3 totals 16 residues. Germline assignment: CDR1 MNHNY and CDR2 SVGAGI (reference sequence). Germline trimming cut 4 bases from V and 2 bases from J; bases unmatched to any gene: 9. CDR3 sequence (DNA): TGTGCCAGCAGTTCACGACTAGCGGAGCCTCCCTACGAGCAGTACTTC. It specifies CASSSRLAEPPYEQYF.

With respect to this clone: Relative to the germline gene, one junction end is altered; a read error may explain this. The J gene is TRBJ2-2, the V gene TRBV11-3; 10 positions agree with TRBD1. The CDR3 totals 15 residues. Germline V gene sequence: CDR1 SGHNT, CDR2 YENEEA. CDR3 protein: CASSSLGDRGRELFF. The CDR3 DNA is TGTGCCAGCAGCTCTCTCGGGGACAGGGGAAGGGAACTGTTTTTT.

The gene calls are TRBV10-2 and TRBJ1-2; TRBD1 matches at 8 bases. CDR3 length: 14 amino acids. The V and J ends lost 2 bases and 3 bases, in that order; junction bases with no gene match: 2. Germline V gives CDR1 WSHSY, CDR2 SAAADI. CDR3 residues: CASSEQGADYGYTF. As DNA, the CDR3 is TGCGCCAGCAGTGAGCAGGGGGCCGACTATGGCTACACCTTC.

This clone has only a few counts. CDR3 nucleotides: TGTGCCAGCAGCTTATCGGAGAGACAGGCGTCACCCCTCCACTTT. It yields the protein CASSLSERQASPLHF. This rearrangement joins TRBV11-1 to TRBJ1-6; maybe TRBD1 (6 bases). Germline V gives CDR1 SGHAT, CDR2 FQDESV (reference sequence). The CDR3 is 15 amino acids. With 2 bases removed from V and 10 bases from J, the gap between germline ends came to 15 bases.

The chain combines TRBV27 with TRBJ2-1; 8 bases match TRBD2. This CDR3 region has 14 residues. Trimming cost V 3 bases and J 10 bases; bases outside gene matches: 8. CDR1 MNHEY and CDR2 SMNVEV come from the germline V gene (reference sequence). The CDR3 DNA follows: TGTGCCAGCAGTTTCCCGGGAGGGTTTAGCGAGCAGTTCTTC. Protein sequence: CASSFPGGFSEQFF.